A single sample is the source of the 15 T cell receptor beta chains below, sequenced in a study of cytomegalovirus exposure and HLA in healthy donors. A multiplex PCR was run with 60 Vbeta primers and 13 Jbeta primers. Sequencing was performed with immunoSEQ multiplex PCR; in TCRdb, only in-frame clones are kept and a portion is missing. This table has roughly 150,000 clones, roughly 80% appearing once. Sequenced input: PBMCs. The receptors were sampled from a man aged 25 to 40 in good health and CMV-seropositive.

The rearrangement joins TRBV10-2 to TRBJ2-4; weak D call: TRBD1 (6 bases). V was pared by 6 bases and J by 1 base, with 10 bases between. The germline gives CDR1 WSHSY, CDR2 SAAADI. This CDR3 is built from 14 residues. CDR3 sequence: CASSPTGAKNIQYF. The CDR3 nucleotides are TGCGCCAGCAGCCCCACAGGGGCCAAAAACATTCAGTACTTC.

The rearrangement links TRBV14 to TRBJ2-7; 11 bases map to TRBD1. The CDR3 covers 16 residues. The germline gives CDR1 SGHDN, CDR2 FVKESK. V trimming: 0 bases; J trimming: 6 bases; junction bases outside the gene matches: 7. The CDR3 nucleotides are TGTGCCAGCAGCCAAGATTTGAAGGGACAGGGGGTCGAGCAGTACTTC. Translation: CASSQDLKGQGVEQYF.

CDR3 bases: TGTGCCAGCAGCTTAGGTTCTCCTAGCTCCTACGAGCAGTACTTC. It specifies CASSLGSPSSYEQYF. The chain recombines TRBV7-9 with TRBJ2-7; D is unclear. The V gene lost 1 base and the J gene lost 0 bases, with 10 bases spanning the gap. CDR1 is SEHNR, CDR2 FQNEAQ, per germline (reference sequence). There are 15 residues in the CDR3.

This clone came up once. The chain employs TRBV2 and TRBJ2-7; tentatively, D is TRBD1 (7 bases). V lost 4 bases, J lost 0 bases, and 13 bases lay in between. The CDR3 contains 15 residues. Per germline, CDR1 SNHLY and CDR2 FYNNEI. DNA for the CDR3: TGTGCCAGCAGTGTTTGGGGGGACAGCTCCTACGAGCAGTACTTC. It yields the protein CASSVWGDSSYEQYF.

This clone was counted a single time. The J gene is TRBJ2-7, the V gene TRBV2, with D hard to call. The V end lost 4 bases, the J end lost 3 bases, and 4 bases lay between the germline ends. CDR3 length: 11 amino acids. Germline V gene lookup returns CDR1 SNHLY and CDR2 FYNNEI. The chain's CDR3 is CASSAHYEQYF. The CDR3 DNA is TGTGCCAGCAGTGCCCACTACGAGCAGTACTTC.

With regard to this clone: The junction departs from the called germline gene at one end, perhaps through a read error. The V and J genes are TRBV7-9 and TRBJ2-2, with 8 bases matching TRBD2. This CDR3 comprises 16 residues. In germline, CDR1 is SEHNR, CDR2 FQNEAQ (reference sequence). The CDR3 sequence: CSSSPTSGENTGELFF. The DNA of the CDR3 is TGTTCCAGCAGCCCTACTAGCGGAGAGAACACCGGGGAGCTGTTTTTT.

This chain uses TRBV7-9 with TRBJ1-4; 8 bases fit TRBD1. The germline CDR1 and CDR2 sequences are SEHNR and FQNEAQ (reference sequence). The CDR3 is 14 amino acids. Trimming removed 5 bases from V and 6 bases from J; junction bases left unmatched: 5. This CDR3 is CASSPGTGYEKLFF. The CDR3 DNA reads as TGTGCCAGCAGCCCAGGGACAGGATATGAAAAACTGTTTTTT.

V is TRBV9 and J is TRBJ2-7, with 7 bases that match TRBD2. The CDR3 covers 15 residues. The V gene's germline CDR1 is SGDLS and CDR2 YYNGEE. The junction had 10 bases not matched to a gene; V was cut back by 4 bases and J by 3 bases. The CDR3 sequence: CASSIRDYSFYEQYF. The CDR3 nucleotides read TGTGCCAGCAGCATCCGGGACTATTCCTTCTACGAGCAGTACTTC. The variable domain in full, with the rest retrieved from reference TRBV9 and TRBJ2-7, is DSGVTQTPKHLITATGQRVTLRCSPRSGDLSVYWYQQSLDQGLQFLIQYYNGEERAKGNILERFSAQQFPDLHSELNLSSLELGDSALYFCASSIRDYSFYEQYFGPGTRLTVT.

V is TRBV5-1 and J is TRBJ2-1; 8 nucleotides align to TRBD1. Germline trimming cut 3 bases from V and 3 bases from J; bases unmatched to any gene: 2. This CDR3 region has 14 residues. CDR1 and CDR2 from the germline V gene are SGHRS and YFSETQ. In DNA form, the CDR3 reads TGCGCCAGCAGCTATGGACAGGGCTACAATGAGCAGTTCTTC. It specifies CASSYGQGYNEQFF. The variable domain in full, with the rest retrieved from reference TRBV5-1 and TRBJ2-1, is KAGVTQTPRYLIKTRGQQVTLSCSPISGHRSVSWYQQTPGQGLQFLFEYFSETQRNKGNFPGRFSGRQFSNSRSEMNVSTLELGDSALYLCASSYGQGYNEQFFGPGTRLTVL.

J is TRBJ1-2 and V is TRBV11-2, with a possible D match to TRBD1 (5 bases). From germline, CDR1 is SGHAT and CDR2 FQNNGV. Trimming removed 1 base from V and 3 bases from J, with 12 bases in between. CDR3 size: 15 residues. The CDR3 sequence is CASSLGGRTHYGYTF. CDR3 nucleotides: TGTGCCAGCAGCTTAGGTGGCAGGACACACTATGGCTACACCTTC.

The gene calls are TRBV21-1 and TRBJ2-3; TRBD1 was called by the table and not checked on the DNA. TRBV21-1 is a pseudogene segment. This CDR3 contains 15 residues. CDR3 residues: CASSKGPPVSDTQYF. The CDR3 DNA reads as TGTGCCAGCAGCAAAGGGCCCCCAGTGTCAGATACGCAGTATTTT.

The rearrangement links TRBV6-5 to TRBJ1-5; TRBD1 matches at 7 bases. The CDR3 consists of 15 residues. The V segment lost 5 bases and the J segment 7 bases; nucleotides outside the gene matches: 11. CDR1 and CDR2 from the germline V gene are MNHEY and SVGAGI. This chain's CDR3 is CASSPTGAKPQPQHF. The CDR3 DNA follows: TGTGCCAGCAGTCCCACAGGGGCCAAACCCCAGCCCCAGCATTTT.

V usage is TRBV2 and J usage is TRBJ2-7; 7 bases map to TRBD1. With 3 bases clipped from V and 2 bases from J, the junction kept 10 bases outside the gene matches. The CDR3 covers 16 residues. Germline V gives CDR1 SNHLY, CDR2 FYNNEI. Here the CDR3 reads CASSEGPGTATYEQYF. Here the CDR3 DNA reads TGTGCCAGCAGTGAGGGTCCCGGGACAGCCACCTACGAGCAGTACTTC.

This clone was seen a single time. The chain has TRBV7-9 and TRBJ1-2; 7 positions agree with TRBD1. J lost 3 bases, V lost 5 bases, and 15 bases had no gene match. This CDR3 has 17 residues. Germline V gene data show CDR1 as SEHNR and CDR2 as FQNEAQ (reference sequence). This chain's CDR3 is CASSQTLRQGGDYGYTF. In nucleotides, the CDR3 is TGTGCCAGCAGCCAGACCCTTAGACAGGGAGGCGACTATGGCTACACCTTC.

The DNA of the CDR3 is TGTGCCAGCAGCTTAGCCAGGGGGGCAGAGACCCAGTACTTC. Its protein product is CASSLARGAETQYF. V gene TRBV7-2 combines with J gene TRBJ2-5; possible D gene TRBD1, 7 bases. CDR1 is SGHTA, CDR2 FQGNSA, per germline. The CDR3 has 14 amino acids. Trimming shortened V by 0 bases and J by 4 bases, and 9 bases separated the two germline ends. The whole variable domain, remainder taken from reference TRBV7-2 and TRBJ2-5, is GAGVSQSPSNKVTEKGKDVELRCDPISGHTALYWYRQSLGQGLEFLIYFQGNSAPDKSGLPSDRFSAERTGGSVSTLTIQRTQQEDSAVYLCASSLARGAETQYFGPGTRLLVL.